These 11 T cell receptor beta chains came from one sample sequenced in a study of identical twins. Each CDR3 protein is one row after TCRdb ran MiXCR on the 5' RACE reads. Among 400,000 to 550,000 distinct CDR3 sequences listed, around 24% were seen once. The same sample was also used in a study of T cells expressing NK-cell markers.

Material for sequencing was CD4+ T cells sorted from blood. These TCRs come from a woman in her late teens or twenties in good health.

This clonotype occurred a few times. The CDR3 nucleotides are TGTGCCAGCAGCGCTGGAGACAGGGATCTAGTCGGGGAGCTGTTTTTT. This encodes CASSAGDRDLVGELFF. The gene calls are TRBV9 and TRBJ2-2, with TRBD1 identical over 7 bases. V lost 3 bases and J lost 7; bases outside the gene matches: 12. Germline assignment: CDR1 SGDLS and CDR2 YYNGEE. CDR3 size: 16 residues.

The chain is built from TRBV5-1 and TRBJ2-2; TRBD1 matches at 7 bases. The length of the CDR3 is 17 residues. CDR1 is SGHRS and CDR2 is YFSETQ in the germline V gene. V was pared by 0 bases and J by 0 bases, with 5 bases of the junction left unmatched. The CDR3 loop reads CASSLESGTANTGELFF. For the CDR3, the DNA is TGCGCCAGCAGCTTGGAATCTGGGACAGCGAACACCGGGGAGCTGTTTTTT.

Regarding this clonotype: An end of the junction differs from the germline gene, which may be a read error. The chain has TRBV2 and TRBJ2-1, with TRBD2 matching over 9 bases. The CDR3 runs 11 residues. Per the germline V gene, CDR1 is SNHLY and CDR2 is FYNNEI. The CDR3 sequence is CASSERTSALF. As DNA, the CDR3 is TGTGCCAGCAGTGAAAGGACTAGCGCACTCTTC.

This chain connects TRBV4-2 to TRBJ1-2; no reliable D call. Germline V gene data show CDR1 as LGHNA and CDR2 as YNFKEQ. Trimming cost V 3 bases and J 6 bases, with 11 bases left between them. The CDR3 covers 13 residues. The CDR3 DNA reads TGTGCCAGCAGCCAGCGGGGATTCCATGGCTACACCTTC. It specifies CASSQRGFHGYTF.

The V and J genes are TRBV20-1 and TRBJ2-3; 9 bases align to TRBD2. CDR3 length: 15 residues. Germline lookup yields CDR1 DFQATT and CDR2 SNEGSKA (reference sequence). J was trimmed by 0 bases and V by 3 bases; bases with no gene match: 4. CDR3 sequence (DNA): TGCAGTGCTAGGCCCCTAGCGGGGAGCACAGATACGCAGTATTTT. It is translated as CSARPLAGSTDTQYF.

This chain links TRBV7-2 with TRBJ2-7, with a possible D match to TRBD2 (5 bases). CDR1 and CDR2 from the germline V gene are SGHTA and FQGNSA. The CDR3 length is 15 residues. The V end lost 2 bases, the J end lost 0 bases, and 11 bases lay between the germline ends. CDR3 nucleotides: TGTGCCAGCAGCTTAAGCGGCAGCCCCTCCTACGAGCAGTACTTC. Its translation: CASSLSGSPSYEQYF.

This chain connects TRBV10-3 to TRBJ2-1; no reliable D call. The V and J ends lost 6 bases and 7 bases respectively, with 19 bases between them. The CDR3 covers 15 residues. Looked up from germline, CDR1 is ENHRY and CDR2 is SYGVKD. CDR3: CAISDRALGGNEQFF. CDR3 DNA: TGTGCCATCAGCGACCGGGCGTTGGGTGGGAATGAGCAGTTCTTC.

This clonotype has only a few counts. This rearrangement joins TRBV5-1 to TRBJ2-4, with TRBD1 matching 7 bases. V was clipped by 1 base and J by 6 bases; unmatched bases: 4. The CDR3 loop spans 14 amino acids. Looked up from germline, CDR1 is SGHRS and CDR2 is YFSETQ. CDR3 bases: TGCGCCAGCAGCTTGACGGGACAGCCAAACATTCAGTACTTC. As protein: CASSLTGQPNIQYF.

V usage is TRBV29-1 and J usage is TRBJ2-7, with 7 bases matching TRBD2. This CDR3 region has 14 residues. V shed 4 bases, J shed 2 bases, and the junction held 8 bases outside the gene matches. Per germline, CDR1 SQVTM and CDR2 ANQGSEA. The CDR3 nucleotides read TGCAGCGTTGGTGCCCTAGCGGTGCCCTACGAGCAGTACTTC. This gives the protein CSVGALAVPYEQYF.

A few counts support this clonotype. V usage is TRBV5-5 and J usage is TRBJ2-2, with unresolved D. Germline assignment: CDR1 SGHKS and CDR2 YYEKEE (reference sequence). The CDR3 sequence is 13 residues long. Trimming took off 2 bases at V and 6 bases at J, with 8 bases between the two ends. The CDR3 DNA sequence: TGTGCCAGCAGCTTTTATTCCGCCGGGGAGCTGTTTTTT. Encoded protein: CASSFYSAGELFF.

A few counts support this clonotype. In DNA, the CDR3 is TGCGCCAGCAGCTTCGGGCTCAACTCCTACAATGAGCAGTTCTTC. It codes for CASSFGLNSYNEQFF. V is TRBV5-1 and J is TRBJ2-1, with D uncertain. V lost 2 bases to trimming and J lost 0 bases, with 9 bases between them. The CDR3 runs to 15 residues. CDR1 and CDR2 from the germline V gene are SGHRS and YFSETQ.